This TCR beta chain was recorded in a study of T cell changes during pregnancy in multiple sclerosis (dated by TCRdb to 2018 to 2020). In the study overall: Changes in the T cell repertoire over the course of pregnancy were examined in this study in women with multiple sclerosis.

Regarding this clone: What this receptor recognizes is not known. No qualities accompany the bases; no much larger clone lies one base away.

The protocol used for the library was the immunoSEQ multiplex PCR assay. The immuneACCESS repertoire file appears here via TCRdb, limited to in-frame rearrangements. These files lack a portion of the clones; in checked studies, under half of the deficit traces to unresolved V genes, and the cause of the others is not known. The sample table lists 60,000 to 65,000 clones, roughly 92% of them with a count of one. Jointly, the top ten make up roughly 1.3% of the sample. The clonotype comes from a female donor with multiple sclerosis, enrolled in a pregnancy study. The specimen comprised peripheral blood, sampled in the second trimester of pregnancy.

The CDR3 loop reads CASSVDSGDASTDTQYF. The sequenced DNA: TGTGCCAGCAGCGTAGATAGCGGAGACGCTAGCACAGATACGCAGTATTTT. This receptor chain uses TRBV9 and TRBJ2-3; D gene: possibly TRBD2, on 6 matching bases. Trimming removed 0 bases from V and 0 bases from J, leaving 14 bases between the germline ends. Its CDR3 holds 17 amino acids, cysteine through phenylalanine. The sequence is cut down to CDR3 DNA, 51 bases in frame from base 1. The CDR1 and CDR2 encoded by the germline V gene are SGDLS and YYNGEE.